This T cell receptor (beta chain) was identified in a study of CD8+ T cells in alopecia areata. At the level of the study: Grafting placed skin from approximately 6-13-month-old C3H/HeJ donors with spontaneous alopecia onto roughly 6-11-week-old female C3H/HeJ mice.

Germline V gene lookup returns CDR1 NNHDY and CDR2 SYVADS. The V gene lost 3 bases and the J gene lost 6 bases, with 7 bases spanning the gap. This CDR3 spans 12 amino acids. Investigators isolated RNA and reverse transcribed it into cDNA to act as the sequencing template. Some clones are missing from TCRdb's copy, which holds only in-frame ones; the method was immunoSEQ multiplex PCR. There are approximately 280,000 clones in the sample, none observed a single time. Overall study results and limits: Normal-skin resident alphabeta T cells also appear among scalp sample sequences. The study found TCR sharing across patients less clear than in mice, possibly for HLA reasons. Alopecia totalis/universalis scalp especially showed more expanded CD8+ clones than normal scalp.

With regard to this clone: The target antigen is unknown. Gene names and germline match the mouse. The read terminates 4 residues before the CDR3 end, so the remaining end is supplied by the germline J gene.

Markers used for sorting pooled cutaneous lymph node cells were CD4, CD8alpha, NKG2D, NKG2ACE and others. The sample taken for sequencing was CD4+ T cells sorted from a lymph node. The chain combines TRBV13-3 with TRBJ2-1, with no clear D. The sequence derives from a C3H/HeJ mouse with alopecia areata. The mice in this strain carry MHC haplotype H2-k. CDR3 DNA, as far as it was read: TGTGCCAGCAGTGCCACAGTTGCT. Encoded protein: CASSATVA. From start to end, the CDR3 is CASSATVAEQFF.